Each of the 21 T cell receptor beta chains below was sequenced from the same sample in a study of shared clonotypes between healthy human individuals (dated by TCRdb to 2019 to 2021). The library was made by the immunoSEQ multiplex PCR assay. In its TCRdb copy, this immuneACCESS table keeps in-frame sequences only and misses some clones. Where compared with another copy, unresolved V genes explain less than half of these, and the others have no known cause. For this sample the table gives approximately 620,000 clones, of which roughly 97% were detected only once. Around 0.058% of the sample lies in the top ten. Material for sequencing was naive CD4+ T cells sorted from blood. The sample's cell subset or site label, decoded: CD45RA+ positively selected. All receptors come from a woman in her twenties or thirties in good health.

In the case of this clone: This specimen includes other DNA sequences encoding the same CDR3. The chain joins TRBV18 to TRBJ2-3; 8 nucleotides line up with TRBD1. V lost 3 bases and J lost 3; bases outside the gene matches: 2. The CDR3 runs to 14 residues. Germline loops: CDR1 KGHSH, CDR2 LQKENI. The CDR3 DNA reads as TGTGCCAGCTCACCCGGGACAGGTACAGATACGCAGTATTTT. As protein: CASSPGTGTDTQYF.

The rearrangement joins TRBV2 to TRBJ1-1; weak D call: TRBD1 (6 bases). The germline V gene encodes CDR1 SNHLY and CDR2 FYNNEI. This CDR3 region has 15 residues. V was shortened by 7 bases and J by 1 base, with 16 bases between the two germline ends. Here the CDR3 reads CASIERGGGNTEAFF. In DNA, the CDR3 is TGTGCCAGCATCGAAAGGGGGGGCGGGAACACTGAAGCTTTCTTT.

This chain joins TRBV6-1 and TRBJ2-5, with TRBD1 identical over 7 bases. The CDR3 has 13 residues. V lost 6 bases and J lost 9; bases outside the gene matches: 10. Per germline, CDR1 MNHNS and CDR2 SASEGT. CDR3 sequence (DNA): TGTGCCAGCAGAGCGCAGCCTCAGGGGGCCCAGTACTTC. It is translated as CASRAQPQGAQYF.

The chain has TRBV11-2 and TRBJ2-7; D perhaps matches TRBD2 (5 bases). The germline CDR1 and CDR2 sequences are SGHAT and FQNNGV. Trimming removed 1 base at V and 3 bases at J, with 16 bases between. The CDR3 length is 16 residues. In DNA form, the CDR3 reads TGTGCCAGCAGCTTAGTTGCTGGGAGTAACAACTACGAGCAGTACTTC. This gives the protein CASSLVAGSNNYEQYF.

CDR3 sequence reads: CASSQDSSGSFYEQFF. The CDR3 DNA sequence: TGCGCCAGCAGCCAGGACTCTAGCGGGAGTTTTTATGAGCAGTTCTTC. The chain recombines TRBV4-1 with TRBJ2-1; 10 bases match TRBD2. This CDR3 is built from 16 residues. Per germline, CDR1 MGHRA and CDR2 YSYEKL. Trimming cost V 3 bases and J 8 bases; bases outside gene matches: 10.

This sequence joins TRBV5-5 and TRBJ2-7; 7 bases are a match to TRBD2. The CDR3 contains 13 residues. CDR1 is SGHKS, CDR2 YYEKEE, per germline (reference sequence). The J segment lost 6 bases and the V segment lost 7 bases, leaving 10 bases of the junction unmatched. The CDR3 loop is CASEPGEGREQYF. The CDR3 DNA follows: TGTGCCAGCGAACCGGGGGAGGGACGCGAGCAGTACTTC. The full variable domain, completed using reference TRBV5-5 and TRBJ2-7, is DAGVTQSPTHLIKTRGQQVTLRCSPISGHKSVSWYQQVLGQGPQFIFQYYEKEERGRGNFPDRFSARQFPNYSSELNVNALLLGDSALYLCASEPGEGREQYFGPGTRLTVT.

The rearrangement joins TRBV7-3 to TRBJ2-1, with a weak D call TRBD2 (6 bases). The V gene's germline CDR1 is SGHTA and CDR2 FQGTGA. CDR3 length: 17 residues. Trimming took 5 bases from V and 3 from J, leaving 20 bases between them. The CDR3 nucleotides are TGTGCCAGCAGCCGTGTCGGTCGTCGGGACTTCTACAATGAGCAGTTCTTC. This gives the protein CASSRVGRRDFYNEQFF. Filled out from reference TRBV7-3 and TRBJ2-1, the complete variable domain reads GAGVSQTPSNKVTEKGKYVELRCDPISGHTALYWYRQSLGQGPEFLIYFQGTGAADDSGLPNDRFFAVRPEGSVSTLKIQRTERGDSAVYLCASSRVGRRDFYNEQFFGPGTRLTVL.

The chain uses TRBV4-1 and TRBJ2-1; D might be TRBD1 or TRBD2, each matching 5 bases. The CDR3 length is 15 residues. Germline V CDR1 and CDR2: MGHRA, YSYEKL. The V and J ends lost 1 base and 6 bases respectively, with 13 bases between them. CDR3 sequence reads: CASSQAFGGFNEQFF. The DNA of the CDR3 is TGCGCCAGCAGCCAAGCCTTTGGGGGATTCAATGAGCAGTTCTTC.

The genes are TRBV2 and TRBJ1-5; D is perhaps TRBD1 (5 bases). This CDR3 region has 16 residues. In germline, CDR1 is SNHLY, CDR2 FYNNEI. Trimming cost V 2 bases and J 9 bases, with 20 bases left between them. In DNA, the CDR3 is TGTGCCAGCAGTGAAAACGGCAGGGTCCGTGGATGGCCCCAGCATTTT. Its translation is CASSENGRVRGWPQHF.

A remark on this clone: The same CDR3 arises from other DNA sequences in this sample as well. The chain links TRBV27 to TRBJ2-7, with 8 bases matching TRBD2. V dropped 5 bases and J dropped 3; count of bases not matched to a gene: 0. CDR3 size: 12 residues. Germline CDR1 is MNHEY and CDR2 is SMNVEV (reference sequence). CDR3 sequence: CASSRGGYEQYF. The CDR3 coding sequence is TGTGCCAGCAGTCGGGGGGGCTACGAGCAGTACTTC.

This chain connects TRBV28 to TRBJ1-2, with 11 bases that match TRBD1. CDR1 and CDR2 (germline): MDHEN, SYDVKM. Losses at the gene ends were 5 bases for V and 8 bases for J; bases not matched to a gene: 4. CDR3 length: 13 amino acids. CDR3 in DNA: TGTGCCAGCAGTGGACAGGGGGCCTTAGGCTACACCTTC. Protein sequence: CASSGQGALGYTF.

The chain uses TRBV4-2 and TRBJ2-5; 8 nucleotides agree with TRBD2. Losses at the gene ends were 3 bases for V and 3 bases for J; bases not matched to a gene: 0. Germline V gene data show CDR1 as LGHNA and CDR2 as YNFKEQ. This CDR3 has 13 amino acids. CDR3 loop: CASSQGLEETQYF. The CDR3 DNA sequence: TGTGCCAGCAGCCAGGGACTAGAAGAGACCCAGTACTTC.

The chain combines TRBV19 with TRBJ1-5, with TRBD1 matching over 7 bases. V dropped 6 bases and J dropped 4; count of bases not matched to a gene: 12. Germline V CDR1 and CDR2: LNHDA, SQIVND (reference sequence). The CDR3 is 16 residues long. The CDR3 DNA reads TGTGCCAGTAGCATGATATCCGGGACAGTGAATCAGCCCCAGCATTTT. The encoded protein is CASSMISGTVNQPQHF.

The chain carries TRBV9 and TRBJ2-7; D unclear. The V gene lost 6 bases and the J gene lost 3 bases, with 4 bases spanning the gap. Germline CDR1 and CDR2: SGDLS and YYNGEE. The length of the CDR3 is 10 residues. The CDR3 region is CASTDYEQYF. The CDR3 DNA sequence: TGTGCCAGCACCGACTACGAGCAGTACTTC.

The chain carries TRBV19 and TRBJ2-3; D gene uncertain. The CDR3 runs 12 residues. Germline V gives CDR1 LNHDA, CDR2 SQIVND (reference sequence). Trimming left V 3 bases short and J 5 bases short, with 6 bases between. The CDR3 sequence: CASSIPEDTQYF. As DNA, the CDR3 is TGTGCCAGTAGTATCCCCGAAGATACGCAGTATTTT.

The genes are TRBV9 and TRBJ1-2; 8 bases align to TRBD1. Germline CDR1 reads SGDLS; CDR2 reads YYNGEE. Trimming took 0 bases from V and 3 from J; bases not matched to a gene: 4. The CDR3 runs to 15 residues. The CDR3: CASSVAPGGDYGYTF. CDR3 nucleotide sequence: TGTGCCAGCAGCGTAGCGCCAGGGGGCGACTATGGCTACACCTTC.

A note on this clone: The same CDR3 also results from other DNA sequences found in this sample. This chain connects TRBV27 to TRBJ1-2; TRBD1 might be the D (6 bases). The CDR3 has 13 amino acids. The V and J ends lost 3 bases and 2 bases respectively, with 7 bases between them. Germline V gene lookup returns CDR1 MNHEY and CDR2 SMNVEV (reference sequence). The CDR3 region has the DNA TGTGCCAGCAGTTTCCAGGGGAACTATGGCTACACCTTC. It is translated as CASSFQGNYGYTF.

This clone has only one observation. CDR3 amino acids: CASSLGGGWETQYF. Written as DNA, the CDR3 is TGTGCCAGCAGCTTAGGGGGCGGGTGGGAGACCCAGTACTTC. The gene calls are TRBV7-3 and TRBJ2-5; tentatively, D is TRBD1 (6 bases). V was cut by 2 bases and J by 5 bases, with 12 bases left in between. The CDR3 has 14 amino acids. Looked up from germline, CDR1 is SGHTA and CDR2 is FQGTGA.

The CDR3 sequence: CASSLSGEQYF. Written as DNA, the CDR3 is TGCGCCAGCAGCTTGAGTGGCGAGCAGTACTTC. This chain uses TRBV5-1 with TRBJ2-7; D ambiguous. Deletions cut 1 base from V and 6 bases from J, with 5 bases between. CDR1 SGHRS and CDR2 YFSETQ come from the germline V gene. This CDR3 has 11 amino acids.

The rearrangement links TRBV28 to TRBJ1-5; D is perhaps TRBD1 (6 bases). The CDR3 sequence is 16 residues long. Germline CDR1 and CDR2: MDHEN and SYDVKM. V lost 7 bases and J 0 bases, leaving 16 bases between the germline ends. CDR3 sequence (DNA): TGTGCCAGCACCCCCTTGGACAGCTATAGCAATCAGCCCCAGCATTTT. Amino acid sequence: CASTPLDSYSNQPQHF.

The chain is built from TRBV9 and TRBJ2-1, with 7 bases that match TRBD2. Trimming removed 2 bases from V and 3 bases from J; junction bases left unmatched: 5. The CDR3 sequence is 15 residues long. CDR1 is SGDLS and CDR2 is YYNGEE in the germline V gene. CDR3 sequence (DNA): TGTGCCAGCAGCGTTGGGCTAGCGGACTACAATGAGCAGTTCTTC. It encodes CASSVGLADYNEQFF.